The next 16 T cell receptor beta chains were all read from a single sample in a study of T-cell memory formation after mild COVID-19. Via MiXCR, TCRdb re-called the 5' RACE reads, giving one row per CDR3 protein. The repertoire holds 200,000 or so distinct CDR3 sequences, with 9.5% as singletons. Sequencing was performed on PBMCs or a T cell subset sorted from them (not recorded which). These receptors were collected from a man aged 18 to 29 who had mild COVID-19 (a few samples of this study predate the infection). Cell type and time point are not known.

CDR3 DNA sequence: TGTGCCAGCAGCTCCTACTCCGACAGGGACATCACTGAAGCTTTCTTT. Its protein product is CASSSYSDRDITEAFF. The chain is built from TRBV7-8 and TRBJ1-1; 7 positions match TRBD1. This CDR3 is 16 amino acids long. Germline V lookup: CDR1 SGHVS, CDR2 FQNEAQ. With 4 bases clipped from V and 4 bases from J, the junction kept 12 bases outside the gene matches.

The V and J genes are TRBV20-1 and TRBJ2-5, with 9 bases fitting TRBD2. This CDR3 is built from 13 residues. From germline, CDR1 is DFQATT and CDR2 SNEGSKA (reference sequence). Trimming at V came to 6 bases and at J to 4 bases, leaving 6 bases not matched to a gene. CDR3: CSAPSGALETQYF. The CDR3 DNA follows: TGCAGTGCCCCTAGCGGGGCCTTAGAGACCCAGTACTTC.

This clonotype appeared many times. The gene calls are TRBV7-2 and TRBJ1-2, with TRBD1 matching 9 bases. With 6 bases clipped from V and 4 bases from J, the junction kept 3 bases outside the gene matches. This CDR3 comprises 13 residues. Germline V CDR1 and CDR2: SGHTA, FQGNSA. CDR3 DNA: TGTGCCAGCAGTCCGGGACAGGGCTATGGCTACACCTTC. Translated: CASSPGQGYGYTF.

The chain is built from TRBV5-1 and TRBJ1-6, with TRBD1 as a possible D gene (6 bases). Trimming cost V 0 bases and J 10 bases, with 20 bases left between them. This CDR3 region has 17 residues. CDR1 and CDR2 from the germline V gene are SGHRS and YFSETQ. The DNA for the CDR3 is TGCGCCAGCAGCTTGGGGGGGGTTGACAGGACTCGGTCACCCCTCCACTTT. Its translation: CASSLGGVDRTRSPLHF.

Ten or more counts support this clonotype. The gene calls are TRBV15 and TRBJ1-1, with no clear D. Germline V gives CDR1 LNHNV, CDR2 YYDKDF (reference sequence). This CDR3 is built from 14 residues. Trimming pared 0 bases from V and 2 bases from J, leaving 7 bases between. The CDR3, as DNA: TGTGCCACCAGCAGAGATGGAGGAAACACTGAAGCTTTCTTT. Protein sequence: CATSRDGGNTEAFF. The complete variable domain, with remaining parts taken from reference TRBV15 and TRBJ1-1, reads DAMVIQNPRYQVTQFGKPVTLSCSQTLNHNVMYWYQQKSSQAPKLLFHYYDKDFNNEADTPDNFQSRRPNTSFCFLDIRSPGLGDTAMYLCATSRDGGNTEAFFGQGTRLTVV.

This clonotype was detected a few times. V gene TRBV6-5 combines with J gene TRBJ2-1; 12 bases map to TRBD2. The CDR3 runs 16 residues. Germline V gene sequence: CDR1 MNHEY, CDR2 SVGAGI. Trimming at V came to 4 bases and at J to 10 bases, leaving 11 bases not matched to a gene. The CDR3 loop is CASSFQTSGGWGEQFF. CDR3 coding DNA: TGTGCCAGCAGTTTCCAGACTAGCGGGGGATGGGGGGAGCAGTTCTTC.

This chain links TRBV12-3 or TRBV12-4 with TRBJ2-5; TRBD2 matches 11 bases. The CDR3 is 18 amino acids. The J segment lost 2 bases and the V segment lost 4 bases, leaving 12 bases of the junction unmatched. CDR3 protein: CASSYPARGLAAQETQYF. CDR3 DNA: TGTGCCAGCAGTTACCCAGCCCGGGGACTAGCGGCGCAAGAGACCCAGTACTTC.

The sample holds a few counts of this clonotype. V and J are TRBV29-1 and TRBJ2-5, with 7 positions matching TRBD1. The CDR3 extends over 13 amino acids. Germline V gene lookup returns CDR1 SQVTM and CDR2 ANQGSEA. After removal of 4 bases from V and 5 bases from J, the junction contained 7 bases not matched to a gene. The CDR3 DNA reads TGCAGCGTTGGACAGACAGGGCGGGAGACCCAGTACTTC. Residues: CSVGQTGRETQYF.

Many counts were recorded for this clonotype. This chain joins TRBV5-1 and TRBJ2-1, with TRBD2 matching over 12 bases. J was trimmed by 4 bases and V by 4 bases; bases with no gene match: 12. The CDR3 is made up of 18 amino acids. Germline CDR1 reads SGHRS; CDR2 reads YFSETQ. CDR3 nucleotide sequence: TGCGCCAGCAGCGGGGGGCTGACTAGCGGGGGCTTATACAATGAGCAGTTCTTC. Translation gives CASSGGLTSGGLYNEQFF.

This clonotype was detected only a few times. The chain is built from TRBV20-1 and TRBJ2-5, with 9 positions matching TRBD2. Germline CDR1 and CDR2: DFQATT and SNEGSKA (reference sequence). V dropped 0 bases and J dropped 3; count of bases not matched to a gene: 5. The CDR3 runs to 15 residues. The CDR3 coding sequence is TGCAGTGCTAGAGATCTCCCTAGCGGGGAAGAGACCCAGTACTTC. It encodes CSARDLPSGEETQYF.

In DNA, the CDR3 is TGCGCCAGCAGCCAAGATTTGGGGGCCGGTCGGGATTCCACCTACGAGCAGTACTTC. This sequence encodes CASSQDLGAGRDSTYEQYF. This rearrangement joins TRBV4-3 to TRBJ2-7, with D tentatively TRBD1 (6 bases). The CDR3 loop spans 19 amino acids. The germline V gene encodes CDR1 LGHNA and CDR2 YSLEER. Trimming left V 0 bases short and J 2 bases short, with 23 bases between.

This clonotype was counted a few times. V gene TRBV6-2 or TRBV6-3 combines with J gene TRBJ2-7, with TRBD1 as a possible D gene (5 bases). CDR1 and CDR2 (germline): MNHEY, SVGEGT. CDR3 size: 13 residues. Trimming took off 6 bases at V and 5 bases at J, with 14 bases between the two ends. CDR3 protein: CASRPTGANEQYV. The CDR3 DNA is TGTGCCAGCAGGCCCACTGGGGCCAACGAGCAGTACGTC.

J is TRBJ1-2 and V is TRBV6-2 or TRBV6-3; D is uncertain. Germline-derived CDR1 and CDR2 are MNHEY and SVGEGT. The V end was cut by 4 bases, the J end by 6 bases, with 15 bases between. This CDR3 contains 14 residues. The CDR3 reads CASSWIPRRDGYTF. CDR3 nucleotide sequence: TGTGCCAGCAGTTGGATCCCACGCAGAGATGGCTACACCTTC.

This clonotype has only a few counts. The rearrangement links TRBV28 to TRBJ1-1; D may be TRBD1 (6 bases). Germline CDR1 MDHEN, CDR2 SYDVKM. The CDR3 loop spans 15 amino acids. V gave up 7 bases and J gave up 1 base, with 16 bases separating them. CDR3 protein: CASTLGGESNTEAFF. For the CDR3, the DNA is TGTGCCAGCACCCTAGGGGGGGAGTCGAACACTGAAGCTTTCTTT.

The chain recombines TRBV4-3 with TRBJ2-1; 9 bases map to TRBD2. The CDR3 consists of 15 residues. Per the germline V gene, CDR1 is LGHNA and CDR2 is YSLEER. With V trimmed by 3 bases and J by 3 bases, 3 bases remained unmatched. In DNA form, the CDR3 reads TGCGCCAGCAGCCAGGTAGCGGGGGACTACAATGAGCAGTTCTTC. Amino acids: CASSQVAGDYNEQFF.

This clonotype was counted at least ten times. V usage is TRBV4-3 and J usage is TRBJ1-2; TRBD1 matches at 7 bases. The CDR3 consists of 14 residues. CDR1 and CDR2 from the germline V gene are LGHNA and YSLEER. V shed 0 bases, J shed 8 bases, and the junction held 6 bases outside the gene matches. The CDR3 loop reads CASSQDEGARGYTF. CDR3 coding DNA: TGCGCCAGCAGCCAAGATGAGGGGGCGCGGGGCTACACCTTC.